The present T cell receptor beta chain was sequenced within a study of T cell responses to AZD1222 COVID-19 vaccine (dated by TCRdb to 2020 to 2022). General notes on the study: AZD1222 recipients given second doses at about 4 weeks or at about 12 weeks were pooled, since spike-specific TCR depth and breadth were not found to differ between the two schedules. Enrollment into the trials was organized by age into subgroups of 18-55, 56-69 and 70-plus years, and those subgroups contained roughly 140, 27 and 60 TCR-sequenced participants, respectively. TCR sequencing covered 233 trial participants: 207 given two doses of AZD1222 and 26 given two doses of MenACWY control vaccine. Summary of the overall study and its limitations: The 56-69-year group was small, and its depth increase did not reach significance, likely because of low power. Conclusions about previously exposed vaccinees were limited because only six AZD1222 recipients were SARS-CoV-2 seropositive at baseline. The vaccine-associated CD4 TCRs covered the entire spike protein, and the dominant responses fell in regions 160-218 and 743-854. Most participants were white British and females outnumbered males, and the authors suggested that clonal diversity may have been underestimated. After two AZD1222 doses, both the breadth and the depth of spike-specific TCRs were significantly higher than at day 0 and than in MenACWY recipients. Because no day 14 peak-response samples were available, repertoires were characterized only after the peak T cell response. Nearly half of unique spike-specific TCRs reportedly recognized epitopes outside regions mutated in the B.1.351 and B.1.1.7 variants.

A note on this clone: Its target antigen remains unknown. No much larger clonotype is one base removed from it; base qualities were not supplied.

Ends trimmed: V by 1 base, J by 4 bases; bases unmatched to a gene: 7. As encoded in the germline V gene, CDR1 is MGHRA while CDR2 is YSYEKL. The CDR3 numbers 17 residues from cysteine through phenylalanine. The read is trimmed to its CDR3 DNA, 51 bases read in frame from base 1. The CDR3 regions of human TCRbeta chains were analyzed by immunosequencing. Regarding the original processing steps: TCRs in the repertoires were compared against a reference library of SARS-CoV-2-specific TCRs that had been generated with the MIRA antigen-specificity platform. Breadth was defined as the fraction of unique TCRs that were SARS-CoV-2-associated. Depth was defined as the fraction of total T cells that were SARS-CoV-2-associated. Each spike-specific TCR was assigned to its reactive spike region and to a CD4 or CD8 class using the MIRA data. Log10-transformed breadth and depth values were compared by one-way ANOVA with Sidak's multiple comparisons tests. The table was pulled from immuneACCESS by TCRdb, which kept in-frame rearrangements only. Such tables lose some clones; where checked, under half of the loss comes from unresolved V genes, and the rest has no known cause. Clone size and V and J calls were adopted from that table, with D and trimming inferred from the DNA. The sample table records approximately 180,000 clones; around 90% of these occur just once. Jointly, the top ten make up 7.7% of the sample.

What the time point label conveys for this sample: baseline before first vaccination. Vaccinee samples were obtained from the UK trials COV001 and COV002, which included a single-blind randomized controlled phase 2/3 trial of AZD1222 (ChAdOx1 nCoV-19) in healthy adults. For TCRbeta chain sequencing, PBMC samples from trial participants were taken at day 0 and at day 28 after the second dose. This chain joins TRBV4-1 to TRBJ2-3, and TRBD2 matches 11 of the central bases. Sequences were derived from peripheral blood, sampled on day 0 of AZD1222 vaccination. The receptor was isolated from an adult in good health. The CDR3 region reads CASSQAVAGGFSDTQYF. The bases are TGCGCCAGCAGCCAAGCCGTAGCGGGGGGGTTCTCAGATACGCAGTATTTT.